One and the same sample provided the 5 T cell receptor beta chains below, sequenced in a study of CD8 T cells in ankylosing spondylitis. Each CDR3 protein is one row after TCRdb ran MiXCR on the 5' RACE reads. The table has some 840,000 distinct CDR3 sequences, roughly 12% seen once. Their specific antigens are unknown. Study-wide results and limits: A TCR beta motif of under ten highly homologous variants seemed to mark ankylosing spondylitis blood.

The source material was blood, either unsorted or a sorted T cell fraction (not recorded which). These TCRs come from a male donor with ankylosing spondylitis.

The rearrangement joins TRBV11-2 to TRBJ1-1; a possible D gene is TRBD1 (6 bases). Trimming took off 2 bases at V and 4 bases at J, with 11 bases between the two ends. CDR1 and CDR2 from the germline V gene are SGHAT and FQNNGV. The CDR3 length is 14 residues. The CDR3 DNA reads as TGTGCCAGCAGCTTATACAGGGCCGGCACTGAAGCTTTCTTT. Protein product: CASSLYRAGTEAFF.

The rearrangement links TRBV28 to TRBJ2-7; a weak D match, TRBD1 (6 bases). Germline V gene sequence: CDR1 MDHEN, CDR2 SYDVKM. This CDR3 comprises 13 residues. Deletions cut 10 bases from V and 4 bases from J, with 17 bases between. In DNA, the CDR3 is TGTGCCACCTTAGATACAGGGAGATACGAGCAGTACTTC. Protein product: CATLDTGRYEQYF.

This clonotype was detected only a few times. The chain joins TRBV12-3 or TRBV12-4 to TRBJ2-3, with D perhaps assigned TRBD1 or TRBD2 (5 bases each). Deletions cut 5 bases from V and 0 bases from J, with 12 bases between. The CDR3 runs to 15 residues. CDR3 DNA: TGTGCCAGCAGTCCCTGGGGGTCTAGCACAGATACGCAGTATTTT. Its translation is CASSPWGSSTDTQYF.

This clonotype showed up many times. The chain carries TRBV20-1 and TRBJ2-4; the D gene is possibly TRBD1 (6 bases). Germline V lookup: CDR1 DFQATT, CDR2 SNEGSKA (reference sequence). V was pared by 6 bases and J by 3 bases, with 18 bases between. This CDR3 has 15 residues. CDR3 residues: CSASTRQDLKNIQYF. The CDR3 DNA follows: TGCAGTGCCTCCACCCGACAGGACCTCAAAAACATTCAGTACTTC.

This clonotype was seen only a few times. This chain links TRBV5-1 with TRBJ2-3; perhaps TRBD1 as D (6 bases). The length of the CDR3 is 14 residues. Germline assignment: CDR1 SGHRS and CDR2 YFSETQ. V lost 0 bases, J lost 5 bases, and 10 bases lay in between. CDR3 residues: CASSLVQGQDTQYF. The CDR3, as DNA: TGCGCCAGCAGCTTGGTGCAGGGGCAAGATACGCAGTATTTT. The whole variable domain, remainder taken from reference TRBV5-1 and TRBJ2-3, is KAGVTQTPRYLIKTRGQQVTLSCSPISGHRSVSWYQQTPGQGLQFLFEYFSETQRNKGNFPGRFSGRQFSNSRSEMNVSTLELGDSALYLCASSLVQGQDTQYFGPGTRLTVL.